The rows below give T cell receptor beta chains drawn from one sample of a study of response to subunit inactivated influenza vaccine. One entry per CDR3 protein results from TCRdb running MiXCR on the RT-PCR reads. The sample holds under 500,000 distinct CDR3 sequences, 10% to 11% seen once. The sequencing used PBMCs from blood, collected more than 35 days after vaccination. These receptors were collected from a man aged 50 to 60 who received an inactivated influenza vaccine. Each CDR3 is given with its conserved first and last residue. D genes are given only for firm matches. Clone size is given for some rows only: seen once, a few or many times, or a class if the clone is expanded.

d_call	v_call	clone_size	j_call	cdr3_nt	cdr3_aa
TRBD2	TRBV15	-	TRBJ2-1	TGTGCCACCAGCAGAGCCCCTAGCGGGAGGGCCCTCAATGAGCAGTTCTTC	CATSRAPSGRALNEQFF
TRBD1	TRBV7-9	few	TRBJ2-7	TGTGCCAGCAGCTCGGGACAGGGCCTTTTCGAGCAGTACTTC	CASSSGQGLFEQYF
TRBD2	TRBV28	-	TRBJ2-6	TGTGCCACCCACGGACTAGCGGGAATCTCTGGGGCCAACGTCCTGACTTTC	CATHGLAGISGANVLTF
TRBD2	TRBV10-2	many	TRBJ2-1	TGCGCCAGCAGTGAGTCGATAGCGGGCTCTCTGTTCTTC	CASSESIAGSLFF
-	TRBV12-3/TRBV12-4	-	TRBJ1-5	TGTGCCAGCAGTTTAGTTCTGACTGGGCATCATCAGCCCCAGCATTTT	CASSLVLTGHHQPQHF
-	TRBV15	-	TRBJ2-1	TGTGCCACCAGCAGAGTACAGGTCTCCTACAATGAGCAGTTCTTC	CATSRVQVSYNEQFF
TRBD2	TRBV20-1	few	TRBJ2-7	TGCAGTGCCCCGAAAGCGGGAGGGCCGAAGAACGAGCAGTACTTC	CSAPKAGGPKNEQYF
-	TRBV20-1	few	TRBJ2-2	TGCAGTGCTAGAGATAGCCGCAACACCGGGGAGCTGTTTTTT	CSARDSRNTGELFF
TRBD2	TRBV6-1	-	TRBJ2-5	TGTGCCAGCAGTGCGACTAGCGGGAGTGGGGAGACCCAGTACTTC	CASSATSGSGETQYF
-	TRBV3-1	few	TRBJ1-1	TGTGCCAGCAGCCAACGCAGGCTCACTGAAGCTTTCTTT	CASSQRRLTEAFF
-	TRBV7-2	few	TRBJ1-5	TGTGCCAGCAGCTTAGCCCCCCAGGGGTACCGAAAGCATTTT	CASSLAPQGYRKHF